This T cell receptor beta chain was sequenced for a study of cytomegalovirus exposure and HLA in healthy donors. A multiplex PCR was run with 60 Vbeta primers and 13 Jbeta primers. Profiling relied on immunoSEQ multiplex PCR, and the TCRdb table lists in-frame clones only, not all of them. The sample lists roughly 170,000 clones, roughly 80% occurring once. This clone qualifies as medium-sized. This CDR3 is built from 14 residues. The germline gives CDR1 SEHNR, CDR2 FQNEAQ (reference sequence). V lost 6 bases and J 6 bases, leaving 16 bases between the germline ends. The specimen was PBMCs. The gene calls are TRBV7-9 and TRBJ2-3; the D gene is possibly TRBD2 (5 bases). The TCR comes from a woman aged 45-65 years in good health and CMV-seropositive. The CDR3 reads CASSWTAKGDTQYF. CDR3 nucleotide sequence: TGTGCCAGCAGTTGGACTGCCAAGGGCGATACGCAGTATTTT.